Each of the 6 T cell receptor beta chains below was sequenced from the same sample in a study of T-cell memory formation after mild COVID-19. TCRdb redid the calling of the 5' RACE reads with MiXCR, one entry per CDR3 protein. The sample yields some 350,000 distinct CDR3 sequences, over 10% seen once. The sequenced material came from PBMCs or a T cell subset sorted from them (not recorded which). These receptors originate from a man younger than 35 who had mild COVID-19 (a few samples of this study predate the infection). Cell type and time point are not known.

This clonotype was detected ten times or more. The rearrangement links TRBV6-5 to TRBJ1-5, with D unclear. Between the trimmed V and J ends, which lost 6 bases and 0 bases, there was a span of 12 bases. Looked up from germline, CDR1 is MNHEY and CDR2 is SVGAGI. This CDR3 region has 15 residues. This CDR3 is CASSRRRNSNQPQHF. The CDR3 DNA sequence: TGTGCCAGCAGCCGTCGACGAAATAGCAATCAGCCCCAGCATTTT.

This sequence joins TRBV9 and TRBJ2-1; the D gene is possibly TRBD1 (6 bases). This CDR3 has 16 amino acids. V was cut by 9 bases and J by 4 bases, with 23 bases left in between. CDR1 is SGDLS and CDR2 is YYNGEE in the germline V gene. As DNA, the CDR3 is TGTGCCACCATTGTTCGGGTGGGCACAGGGTACAATGAGCAGTTCTTC. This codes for CATIVRVGTGYNEQFF.

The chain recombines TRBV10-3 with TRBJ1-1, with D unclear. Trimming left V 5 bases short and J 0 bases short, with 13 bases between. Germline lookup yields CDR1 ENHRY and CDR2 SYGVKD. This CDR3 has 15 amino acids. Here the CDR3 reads CAISSSYGMNTEAFF. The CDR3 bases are TGTGCCATCAGTAGCTCCTACGGGATGAACACTGAAGCTTTCTTT.

DNA of the CDR3: TGTGCCATCAGTGAGCGAGATGTGCGCCGTTACAATGAGCAGTTCTTC. Amino acids: CAISERDVRRYNEQFF. The chain links TRBV10-3 to TRBJ2-1; D unclear. Deletions cut 2 bases from V and 4 bases from J, with 15 bases between. The CDR3 has 16 residues. Germline-derived CDR1 and CDR2 are ENHRY and SYGVKD.

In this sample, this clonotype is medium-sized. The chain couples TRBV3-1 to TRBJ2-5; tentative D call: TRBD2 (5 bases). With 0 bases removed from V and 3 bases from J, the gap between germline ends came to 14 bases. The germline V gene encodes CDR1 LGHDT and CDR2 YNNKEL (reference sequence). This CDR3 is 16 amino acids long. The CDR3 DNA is TGTGCCAGCAGCCAAGATCCTCGGGTGCGGGAAGAGACCCAGTACTTC. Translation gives CASSQDPRVREETQYF.

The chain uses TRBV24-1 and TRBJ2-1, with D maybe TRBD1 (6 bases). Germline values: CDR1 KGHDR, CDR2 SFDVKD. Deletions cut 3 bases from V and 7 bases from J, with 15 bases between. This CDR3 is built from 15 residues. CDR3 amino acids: CATSDRDTVRNEQFF. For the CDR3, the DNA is TGTGCCACCAGTGATAGGGACACAGTTCGGAATGAGCAGTTCTTC.